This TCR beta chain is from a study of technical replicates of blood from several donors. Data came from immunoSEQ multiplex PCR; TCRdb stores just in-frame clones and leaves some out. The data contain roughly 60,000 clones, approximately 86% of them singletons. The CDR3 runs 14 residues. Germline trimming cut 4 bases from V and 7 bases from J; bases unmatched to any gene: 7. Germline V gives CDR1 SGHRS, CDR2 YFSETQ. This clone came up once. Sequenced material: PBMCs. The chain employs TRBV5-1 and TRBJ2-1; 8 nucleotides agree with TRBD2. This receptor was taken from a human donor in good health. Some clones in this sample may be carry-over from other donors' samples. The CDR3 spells CASSREGPPNEQFF. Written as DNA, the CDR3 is TGCGCCAGCAGCCGGGAGGGACCCCCAAATGAGCAGTTCTTC. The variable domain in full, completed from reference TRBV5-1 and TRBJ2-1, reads KAGVTQTPRYLIKTRGQQVTLSCSPISGHRSVSWYQQTPGQGLQFLFEYFSETQRNKGNFPGRFSGRQFSNSRSEMNVSTLELGDSALYLCASSREGPPNEQFFGPGTRLTVL.